These 22 T cell receptor beta chains came from one sample sequenced in a study of cytomegalovirus exposure and HLA in healthy donors. Method: immunoSEQ multiplex PCR; TCRdb's copy keeps in-frame clones and lacks some. Counted here are more than 20,000 clones, 97% occurring once; the ten biggest clones make up about a tenth. Material for sequencing was PBMCs. Receptor source: a man younger than 40 in good health and CMV-seropositive.

The rearrangement joins TRBV15 to TRBJ1-1, with TRBD1 matching over 8 bases. Germline CDR1 reads LNHNV; CDR2 reads YYDKDF (reference sequence). V gave up 5 bases and J gave up 1 base; unmatched junction bases: 6. The CDR3 is made up of 15 amino acids. CDR3 region: CATSVLQGGNTEAFF. CDR3 sequence (DNA): TGTGCCACCAGCGTCCTACAGGGGGGGAACACTGAAGCTTTCTTT.

The chain recombines TRBV12-2 with TRBJ2-1; the table's D call TRBD2 went unverified against the DNA. TRBV12-2 is recorded as a pseudogene. The CDR3 contains 16 residues. This CDR3 is CASRRLADTSYNEQFF. The DNA for the CDR3 is TGTGCAAGTCGGAGGCTAGCGGACACTTCCTACAATGAGCAGTTCTTC.

V gene TRBV10-3 combines with J gene TRBJ2-3; TRBD2 matches 10 bases. V shed 6 bases, J shed 4 bases, and the junction held 10 bases outside the gene matches. Germline CDR1 ENHRY, CDR2 SYGVKD. This CDR3 region has 16 residues. The CDR3 nucleotides are TGTGCCATCAGGGTGCTAGCGGGAGATCTCGCAGATACGCAGTATTTT. It codes for CAIRVLAGDLADTQYF.

This clone was seen only once. The CDR3 loop is CASSSTGGALVGTQYF. Written as DNA, the CDR3 is TGCGCCAGCAGCTCGACAGGGGGCGCGCTGGTAGGGACCCAGTACTTC. This chain connects TRBV5-1 to TRBJ2-5, with 10 bases lining up with TRBD1. The germline gives CDR1 SGHRS, CDR2 YFSETQ. The ends lost 3 bases at V and 7 bases at J; junction bases unmatched: 12. The CDR3 extends over 16 amino acids.

The chain employs TRBV28 and TRBJ2-5; possibly TRBD2 for D (5 bases). CDR3 length: 14 residues. Germline assignment: CDR1 MDHEN and CDR2 SYDVKM. The germline V and J ends were trimmed by 6 bases and 5 bases, with 16 bases remaining between them. CDR3 nucleotides: TGTGCCAGCAGGCGCAGACTACACTCGGAGACCCAGTACTTC. Protein product: CASRRRLHSETQYF.

The chain combines TRBV7-2 with TRBJ1-5; 9 bases line up with TRBD1. CDR1 is SGHTA and CDR2 is FQGNSA in the germline V gene. This CDR3 is 16 amino acids long. With 1 base clipped from V and 4 bases from J, the junction kept 5 bases outside the gene matches. The CDR3 loop is CASSLDGTGKNQPQHF. The CDR3, as DNA: TGTGCCAGCAGCTTAGACGGGACAGGGAAAAATCAGCCCCAGCATTTT.

The CDR3 here is CSVVTPGQSRGSYTF. The CDR3 DNA reads as TGCAGCGTTGTCACCCCGGGACAGAGTAGAGGTAGCTACACCTTC. This rearrangement joins TRBV29-1 to TRBJ1-2, with 7 bases that match TRBD1. The V and J ends lost 4 bases and 9 bases, in that order; junction bases with no gene match: 17. Germline V gene sequence: CDR1 SQVTM, CDR2 ANQGSEA. The CDR3 consists of 15 residues.

CDR3: CASSSQGHYEQYF. DNA for the CDR3: TGTGCCAGCAGCTCACAGGGACACTACGAGCAGTACTTC. The chain employs TRBV28 and TRBJ2-7; TRBD1 might be the D (6 bases). Germline CDR1 reads MDHEN; CDR2 reads SYDVKM. The CDR3 totals 13 residues. Trimming took off 6 bases at V and 3 bases at J, with 12 bases between the two ends.

About this clone itself: At one end, the junction sequence differs from germline, possibly due to a read error. The V gene is TRBV28, the J gene TRBJ2-1; 11 bases match TRBD2. The CDR3 sequence is 13 residues long. In germline, CDR1 is MDHEN, CDR2 SYDVKM. The CDR3 DNA reads as TGTGCCAGCAGTACAACTACTAGCGGGAGACCGGTCTTC. It yields the protein CASSTTTSGRPVF.

The rearrangement links TRBV19 to TRBJ1-5; 8 bases fit TRBD1. The germline V gene has CDR1 LNHDA and CDR2 SQIVND (reference sequence). The CDR3 covers 13 residues. The ends lost 5 bases at V and 5 bases at J; junction bases unmatched: 2. The CDR3: CASSDRGDQPQHF. DNA of the CDR3: TGTGCCAGTAGTGACAGGGGTGATCAGCCCCAGCATTTT.

The chain uses TRBV2 and TRBJ2-1, with 14 nucleotides matching TRBD2. V lost 7 bases to trimming and J lost 8 bases; unmatched junction nucleotides: 7. This CDR3 contains 15 residues. Per germline, CDR1 SNHLY and CDR2 FYNNEI. The CDR3, as DNA: TGTGCCAGCAAACGACTAGCGGGAGGGGTCGATGAGCAGTTCTTC. Translating it yields CASKRLAGGVDEQFF.

The chain links TRBV18 to TRBJ2-7, with 11 nucleotides matching TRBD1. The CDR3 totals 15 residues. Germline V gene sequence: CDR1 KGHSH, CDR2 LQKENI. With V trimmed by 1 base and J by 3 bases, 2 bases remained unmatched. The CDR3 DNA sequence: TGTGCCAGCTCACCACAGGGGACAGGGGGCTACGAGCAGTACTTC. Encoded protein: CASSPQGTGGYEQYF.

The chain joins TRBV18 to TRBJ1-5, with a tentative D call TRBD1 (6 bases). The CDR3 covers 14 residues. Germline V CDR1 and CDR2: KGHSH, LQKENI. Deletions cut 3 bases from V and 1 base from J, with 7 bases between. The CDR3 nucleotides read TGTGCCAGCTCACCCGGACAGAGCAATCAGCCCCAGCATTTT. Its translation: CASSPGQSNQPQHF.

The chain is built from TRBV9 and TRBJ2-2; TRBD1 matches 10 bases. With V trimmed by 3 bases and J by 4 bases, 12 bases remained unmatched. Germline V gene lookup returns CDR1 SGDLS and CDR2 YYNGEE. The CDR3 length is 18 residues. The CDR3 protein is CASSARDRGRASTGELFF. The CDR3 DNA reads as TGTGCCAGCAGCGCCCGCGACAGGGGGCGCGCAAGCACCGGGGAGCTGTTTTTT.

The gene calls are TRBV7-6 and TRBJ2-7, with TRBD2 matching over 7 bases. The V gene's germline CDR1 is SGHVS and CDR2 FNYEAQ. CDR3 length: 13 residues. The ends lost 0 bases at V and 11 bases at J; junction bases unmatched: 7. Written as DNA, the CDR3 is TGTGCCAGCAGCTTAGCGGTGGGAGGGCCGAAGTACTTC. This gives the protein CASSLAVGGPKYF. The whole variable domain, filled in from reference TRBV7-6 and TRBJ2-7, reads GAGVSQSPRYKVTKRGQDVALRCDPISGHVSLYWYRQALGQGPEFLTYFNYEAQQDKSGLPNDRFSAERPEGSISTLTIQRTEQRDSAMYRCASSLAVGGPKYFGPGTRLTVT.

V gene TRBV11-2 combines with J gene TRBJ2-7, with 10 bases aligning to TRBD1. V was clipped by 7 bases and J by 3 bases; unmatched bases: 15. The CDR3 contains 17 residues. Germline CDR1 is SGHAT and CDR2 is FQNNGV. The CDR3 region has the DNA TGTGCCAGCACCCCGGGGTCCTTGGGGACAGGGGACTACGAGCAGTACTTC. It encodes CASTPGSLGTGDYEQYF. Together with reference TRBV11-2 and TRBJ2-7, the CDR3 gives the full variable domain: EAGVAQSPRYKIIEKRQSVAFWCNPISGHATLYWYQQILGQGPKLLIQFQNNGVVDDSQLPKDRFSAERLKGVDSTLKIQPAKLEDSAVYLCASTPGSLGTGDYEQYFGPGTRLTVT.

This rearrangement joins TRBV28 to TRBJ1-1; D perhaps matches TRBD1 (6 bases). The CDR3 consists of 15 residues. Germline-derived CDR1 and CDR2 are MDHEN and SYDVKM. Trimming shortened V by 4 bases and J by 2 bases, and 14 bases separated the two germline ends. CDR3 nucleotides: TGTGCCAGCAGTTCCCCGACAGGAATAAACACTGAAGCTTTCTTT. Translation gives CASSSPTGINTEAFF.

V and J are TRBV4-2 and TRBJ1-1; 9 nucleotides align to TRBD1. J lost 6 bases, V lost 8 bases, and 10 bases had no gene match. Germline V lookup: CDR1 LGHNA, CDR2 YNFKEQ. CDR3 size: 14 residues. The DNA of the CDR3 is TGTGCCAGCGGATTACAGGGGGCTTTAGCTGAAGCTTTCTTT. Protein product: CASGLQGALAEAFF.

The rearrangement links TRBV7-8 to TRBJ2-3, with 7 positions matching TRBD2. This CDR3 is built from 15 residues. In germline, CDR1 is SGHVS, CDR2 FQNEAQ. J was trimmed by 3 bases and V by 3 bases; bases with no gene match: 6. CDR3: CASSLWGGRTDTQYF. CDR3 coding DNA: TGTGCCAGCAGCTTGTGGGGCGGGAGAACAGATACGCAGTATTTT.

This chain uses TRBV6-5 with TRBJ2-7, with 8 bases that match TRBD1. The J segment lost 4 bases and the V segment lost 4 bases, leaving 6 bases of the junction unmatched. The V gene's germline CDR1 is MNHEY and CDR2 SVGAGI. This CDR3 has 14 residues. The CDR3: CASSSDRAPYEQYF. The CDR3 nucleotides are TGTGCCAGCAGTTCGGACAGGGCTCCGTACGAGCAGTACTTC.

This sequence joins TRBV9 and TRBJ2-1, with 7 nucleotides matching TRBD2. Germline V gene lookup returns CDR1 SGDLS and CDR2 YYNGEE. Trimming removed 1 base from V and 7 bases from J; junction bases left unmatched: 8. The CDR3 extends over 15 amino acids. The CDR3 DNA reads as TGTGCCAGCAGCGTAAGGGCGGGAGCGGGGAATGAGCAGTTCTTC. Translating gives CASSVRAGAGNEQFF.

This chain uses TRBV28 with TRBJ1-2; D uncertain. Germline lookup yields CDR1 MDHEN and CDR2 SYDVKM. V lost 7 bases, J lost 0 bases, and 3 bases lay in between. The CDR3 totals 11 residues. The chain's CDR3 is CASTSNYGYTF. As DNA, the CDR3 is TGTGCCAGCACCTCTAACTATGGCTACACCTTC.